One T cell receptor (beta chain) is described in this entry. The clone's antigen remains unknown. Qualities for individual bases were not recorded, and no much larger clone is one base off. The donors were 40 or so Caucasian individuals from Russia, aged roughly 6 to 100 years, who were systemically healthy. Each donor gave about 9.8 milliliters of peripheral blood, drawn into EDTA-treated Vacutainer tubes. Ficoll-Paque density-gradient centrifugation was used to isolate PBMCs, with at least 6.5 million per sample. Trizol reagent was used to extract total RNA from PBMCs, with at least 6 micrograms per sample. For every donor, flow cytometry on a PBMC aliquot measured the percentage of naive CD45RAhigh/CD27high T cells. The library was generated by 5' RACE. The sequencer listed for this sample is Illumina HiSeq 2500. A second roughly 6 to 11 cycle PCR used a sample-barcoded 5' primer and a J-beta primer mix. A unique molecular identifier was introduced onto each TCR beta cDNA molecule by a template-switch 5' adaptor carrying 12 random nucleotides. Each sample yielded at least 2.5 million CDR3-containing paired-end reads. First-strand cDNA synthesis was performed from all RNA using the Mint cDNA synthesis kit, with priming by a TRBC-specific oligonucleotide. After uracil-DNA glycosylase treatment, a first 18-cycle PCR used universal primers M1SS and BC2_uni_R on all cDNA. In the original analysis: Each sample was normalized by randomly selecting 1 million high-quality reads, each carrying a distinct molecular identifier. Reads sharing molecular identifiers were discarded rather than binned into consensus sequences. CDR3 identification, clonotype clustering and error correction used MiTCR with a Q25 quality threshold and the strictest error-elimination algorithm. A nonparametric unseen species model with Euler transformation was used to estimate a lower bound on total TCR beta diversity. The raw public reads went through TCRdb reprocessing: fastp at Q25, MiXCR clone calling, in-frame beta chains kept. Merged by CDR3 protein, the rows form single entries marked with the most common genes and DNA. TCRdb, not the original authors, processed these V and J calls. Recorded for this sample are approximately 830,000 distinct CDR3 sequences; less than 80% of them occurred a single time. The ten largest clones take up approximately 30% of the sample.

This sample is drawn from a study of blood T cells in healthy people across ages (dated by TCRdb to between 2014 and 2016). In the study overall: In model experiments, template switching captured roughly one uniquely barcoded TCR beta cDNA molecule for every two T cells. Four age groups were formed from the donors: young (average 16 years), middle-aged (approximately 42), aged (roughly 58) and long-lived (82). To avoid experimental bias, donors of different ages were spread randomly across the sequencing lanes. Age-related changes in TCR beta repertoire diversity were measured in the study by deep sequencing normalized with unique cDNA molecular identifiers. Using the same blood draw, the study looked at two additional independent replicas of 1 million unique cDNA reads for two donors, one aged 18 to 30 and the other aged 80 or older.

Broad study findings and their caveats: Observed TCR beta diversity correlated strongly with the percentage of naive T cells measured by flow cytometry. Bulk unsorted PBMC profiling prevented conclusive comparison of naive and antigen-experienced compartments. Compared with the aged group, the long-lived group had more naive CD4+ T cells, fewer expanded clones and increased TCR diversity, suggesting age selection. Estimates of total diversity based on one million sequenced T cells were regarded as lower bounds and as underestimates. Donor CMV infection status was unknown, potentially confounding age-related changes in expanded clonotypes. Observed TCR beta diversity per million T cells fell roughly linearly with age, and a significant reduction was already apparent by age around 36.

The CDR3 measures 13 amino acids from cysteine to phenylalanine. Only the CDR3 region is kept as DNA, spanning 39 bases read in frame from base 1. The germline V gene (reference sequence) supplies CDR1 LNHNV and CDR2 YYDKDF. Rearrangement joined TRBV15 to TRBJ2-1; 8 central bases correspond to TRBD2. TRBJ2-7 explains the end of the DNA better; the J call may be wrong. Material for sequencing was blood. The sequence was obtained from a man in his thirties or forties in good health. The nucleotide sequence is TGTGCCACCAGCAGAGATAGCGGGGATGAGCAGTACTTC. Its translation reads: CATSRDSGDEQYF.